This T cell receptor (beta chain) was sequenced in a study of blood T cell repertoires in COVID-19. Across the study: Specimens from acute and convalescent COVID-19 originated in the United States, Italy and Spain. T cells, B-cell-depleted T cells, or PBMCs provided the cDNA or gDNA that served as material.

Under the authors' procedure: By means of reference gene primer amplification, nucleated cell counts were estimated. Data came from immunoSEQ multiplex PCR; TCRdb stores just in-frame clones and leaves some out. The DNA was the basis for D and trimming; V, J and clone size are from that table. This table has about 120,000 clones, 80% to 90% appearing once. The receptor comes from a human donor in a cohort sampled during active COVID-19. Sequenced material: peripheral blood.

CDR3 DNA: TGTGCCAGCAGTTCATACCTCCCAGGGGGCGACTATGGCTACACCTTC. It translates to CASSSYLPGGDYGYTF. The chain has TRBV6-6 and TRBJ1-2, with TRBD1 identical over 8 bases. The trim removed 4 bases at V and 3 bases at J, leaving 10 bases unmatched. CDR1 is MNHNY, CDR2 SVGAGI, per germline (reference sequence). The CDR3 totals 16 residues.